Given below is one T cell receptor beta chain in context. The record originates from a study of OX40 agonist ivuxolimab in advanced cancers. TCRdb's copy holds only in-frame clones and misses some; the assay was immunoSEQ multiplex PCR. The data contain about 34,000 clones, roughly 80% of them singletons. The CDR3 extends over 15 amino acids. Germline CDR1 and CDR2: SEHNR and FQNEAQ (reference sequence). After removal of 6 bases from V and 0 bases from J, the junction contained 5 bases not matched to a gene. The chain is built from TRBV7-9 and TRBJ2-3; 8 bases map to TRBD2. This sequence originates from an adult with an advanced solid tumor such as melanoma, head and neck, liver or kidney cancer. The sequences come from CD4+ or CD8+ T cells sorted from blood, collected in a trial of the OX40 agonist ivuxolimab. CDR3 nucleotides: TGTGCCAGCAGTTACCCTAGCGGGAGCACAGATACGCAGTATTTT. It specifies CASSYPSGSTDTQYF.